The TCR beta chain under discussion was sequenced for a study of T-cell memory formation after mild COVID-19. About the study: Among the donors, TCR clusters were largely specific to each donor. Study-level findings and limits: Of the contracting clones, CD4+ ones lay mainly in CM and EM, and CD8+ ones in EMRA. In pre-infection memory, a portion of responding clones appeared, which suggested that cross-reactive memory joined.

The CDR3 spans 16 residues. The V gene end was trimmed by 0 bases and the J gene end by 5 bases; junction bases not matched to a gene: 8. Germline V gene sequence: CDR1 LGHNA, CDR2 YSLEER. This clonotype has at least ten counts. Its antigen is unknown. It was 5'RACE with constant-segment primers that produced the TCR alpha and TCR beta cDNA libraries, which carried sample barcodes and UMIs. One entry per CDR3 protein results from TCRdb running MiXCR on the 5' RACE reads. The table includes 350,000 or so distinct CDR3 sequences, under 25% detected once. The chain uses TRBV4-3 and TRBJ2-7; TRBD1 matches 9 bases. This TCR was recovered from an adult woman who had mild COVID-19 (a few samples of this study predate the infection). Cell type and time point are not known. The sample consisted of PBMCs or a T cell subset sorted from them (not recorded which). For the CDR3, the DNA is TGCGCCAGCAGCCAAGATTGGGGGACAGGGTCCAACGAGCAGTACTTC. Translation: CASSQDWGTGSNEQYF.